Each of the 29 T cell receptor beta chains below was sequenced from the same sample in a study of blood T cell repertoires in COVID-19. Sequenced by immunoSEQ multiplex PCR; TCRdb stores in-frame clones only, minus some. The sample has around 200,000 clones; roughly 77% are singletons. Material for sequencing was peripheral blood. All receptors come from a woman aged 40 to 55 with COVID-19, enrolled during active disease.

V and J are TRBV19 and TRBJ1-5; D is possibly TRBD1 (6 bases). The V and J ends lost 3 bases and 4 bases respectively, with 19 bases between them. The CDR3 covers 17 residues. Germline CDR1 is LNHDA and CDR2 is SQIVND (reference sequence). CDR3 bases: TGTGCCAGTAGTATGAGAGCATCAGGGGCTGTTAATCAGCCCCAGCATTTT. It yields the protein CASSMRASGAVNQPQHF.

The gene calls are TRBV10-2 and TRBJ2-3; no reliable D call. Between the trimmed V and J ends, which lost 7 bases and 6 bases, there was a span of 14 bases. This CDR3 is 13 amino acids long. The germline gives CDR1 WSHSY, CDR2 SAAADI. Here the CDR3 reads CASTATFRDTQYF. As DNA, the CDR3 is TGCGCCAGCACGGCGACTTTCCGGGATACGCAGTATTTT.

The chain combines TRBV4-3 with TRBJ1-1; TRBD1 is a possible D gene (6 bases). CDR3 length: 15 residues. The germline gives CDR1 LGHNA, CDR2 YSLEER. V was shortened by 4 bases and J by 8 bases, with 20 bases between the two germline ends. CDR3 loop: CASSREHRATMEAFF. The CDR3 nucleotides are TGCGCCAGCAGCCGAGAACACAGGGCCACCATGGAAGCTTTCTTT.

This rearrangement joins TRBV6-5 to TRBJ1-2; D remains unclear. Germline lookup yields CDR1 MNHEY and CDR2 SVGAGI. V lost 8 bases and J 4 bases, leaving 8 bases between the germline ends. The CDR3 length is 11 residues. CDR3 sequence (DNA): TGTGCCAGCCGGTCTTCCTATGGCTACACCTTC. Translated, it gives CASRSSYGYTF.

The chain links TRBV2 to TRBJ2-1; 10 bases agree with TRBD2. The germline gives CDR1 SNHLY, CDR2 FYNNEI. The V and J ends lost 7 bases and 9 bases, in that order; junction bases with no gene match: 12. The CDR3 is made up of 15 amino acids. In DNA, the CDR3 is TGTGCCAGCACCCAAAGCGGGAGGGCCCGTGGTGAGCAGTTCTTC. This encodes CASTQSGRARGEQFF.

In this sample, this clone turned up once. The chain couples TRBV9 to TRBJ2-5, with D maybe TRBD2 (7 bases). Deletions cut 2 bases from V and 1 base from J, with 15 bases between. This CDR3 spans 16 amino acids. Germline V gene sequence: CDR1 SGDLS, CDR2 YYNGEE. This chain's CDR3 is CASSVGAGVGQETQYF. The CDR3 nucleotides are TGTGCCAGCAGCGTGGGGGCGGGAGTGGGCCAAGAGACCCAGTACTTC.

This sequence joins TRBV5-4 and TRBJ1-2; 9 positions match TRBD1. This CDR3 is built from 16 residues. Germline CDR1 is SGHNT and CDR2 is YYREEE (reference sequence). V was clipped by 5 bases and J by 4 bases; unmatched bases: 12. CDR3 in DNA: TGTGCCAGCAGTGTCACCGGGGACAGGGCTACCTATGGCTACACCTTC. Translating gives CASSVTGDRATYGYTF.

The chain recombines TRBV5-4 with TRBJ1-1; no firm D call. From germline, CDR1 is SGHNT and CDR2 YYREEE (reference sequence). The V and J ends lost 4 bases and 0 bases respectively, with 7 bases between them. The CDR3 is made up of 13 amino acids. CDR3 residues: CASSLFMNTEAFF. The DNA for the CDR3 is TGTGCCAGCAGCCTCTTTATGAACACTGAAGCTTTCTTT.

There are a few counts of this clone. The chain joins TRBV10-3 to TRBJ1-2; D unclear. Germline assignment: CDR1 ENHRY and CDR2 SYGVKD. V was trimmed by 3 bases and J by 1 base, leaving 15 bases between them. This CDR3 comprises 16 residues. In nucleotides, the CDR3 is TGTGCCATCAGTGAACAGACGGGAGAATTTAACTATGGCTACACCTTC. Encoded protein: CAISEQTGEFNYGYTF.

V usage is TRBV5-1 and J usage is TRBJ2-7; 12 bases align to TRBD2. The CDR3 loop spans 17 amino acids. Trimming cost V 1 base and J 2 bases; bases outside gene matches: 7. The germline V gene encodes CDR1 SGHRS and CDR2 YFSETQ. DNA for the CDR3: TGCGCCAGCAGCTTGTCAAGGACTAGCGGGAACGCCTACGAGCAGTACTTC. Amino acid sequence: CASSLSRTSGNAYEQYF. Filled out from reference TRBV5-1 and TRBJ2-7, the complete variable domain reads KAGVTQTPRYLIKTRGQQVTLSCSPISGHRSVSWYQQTPGQGLQFLFEYFSETQRNKGNFPGRFSGRQFSNSRSEMNVSTLELGDSALYLCASSLSRTSGNAYEQYFGPGTRLTVT.

This sequence joins TRBV7-2 and TRBJ2-7, with 12 bases fitting TRBD2. With 4 bases clipped from V and 6 bases from J, the junction kept 7 bases outside the gene matches. This CDR3 has 15 residues. CDR1 is SGHTA, CDR2 FQGNSA, per germline. This CDR3 reads CASSSLAGGHGEQYF. The CDR3 nucleotides are TGTGCCAGCAGCTCTCTAGCGGGGGGGCACGGCGAGCAGTACTTC.

The chain has TRBV6-5 and TRBJ1-2, with TRBD1 identical over 9 bases. The ends lost 6 bases at V and 4 bases at J; junction bases unmatched: 6. The CDR3 is 14 amino acids. Germline V gene data show CDR1 as MNHEY and CDR2 as SVGAGI. The CDR3: CASRPRQGGYGYTF. Here the CDR3 DNA reads TGTGCCAGCAGGCCCCGACAGGGGGGCTATGGCTACACCTTC.

The rearrangement links TRBV6-2 or TRBV6-3 to TRBJ1-4; no firm D call. Germline CDR1 and CDR2: MNHEY and SVGEGT. The CDR3 runs 15 residues. Trimming removed 5 bases at V and 0 bases at J, with 10 bases between. The CDR3 reads CASSDMGATNEKLFF. The CDR3 bases are TGTGCCAGCAGTGACATGGGAGCAACTAATGAAAAACTGTTTTTT.

V and J are TRBV7-8 and TRBJ1-3; TRBD1 matches at 8 bases. This CDR3 is 16 amino acids long. V dropped 4 bases and J dropped 0; count of bases not matched to a gene: 5. The germline V gene encodes CDR1 SGHVS and CDR2 FQNEAQ. CDR3 region: CASSSGTGLSGNTIYF. The CDR3 DNA sequence: TGTGCCAGCAGCTCCGGGACAGGCCTCTCTGGAAACACCATATATTTT.

The rearrangement joins TRBV7-9 to TRBJ2-3; 10 nucleotides line up with TRBD1. With V trimmed by 5 bases and J by 3 bases, 5 bases remained unmatched. The germline CDR1 and CDR2 sequences are SEHNR and FQNEAQ (reference sequence). CDR3 length: 15 residues. In DNA, the CDR3 is TGTGCCAGCAGCCATCCGGGACAGGGGACAGATACGCAGTATTTT. It specifies CASSHPGQGTDTQYF.

V and J are TRBV5-4 and TRBJ2-7; 8 bases fit TRBD1. The trim removed 3 bases at V and 6 bases at J, leaving 11 bases unmatched. The CDR3 consists of 15 residues. Germline CDR1 is SGHNT and CDR2 is YYREEE (reference sequence). CDR3 nucleotide sequence: TGTGCCAGCAGCTCCCCTGGACAGGGAAGGGGCGAGCAGTACTTC. This translates into CASSSPGQGRGEQYF.

The rearrangement joins TRBV29-1 to TRBJ1-2; 8 bases are shared with TRBD1. Germline loops: CDR1 SQVTM, CDR2 ANQGSEA. This CDR3 spans 14 amino acids. The J segment lost 4 bases and the V segment lost 6 bases, leaving 10 bases of the junction unmatched. CDR3 protein: CSVPLDRGSYGYTF. In DNA, the CDR3 is TGCAGCGTCCCCCTTGACAGGGGAAGCTATGGCTACACCTTC.

The CDR3 bases are TGTGCCAGCAGCTCGAAACCGGGGGGAGGTGAAAAACTGTTTTTT. Translated: CASSSKPGGGEKLFF. The V call is TRBV5-6, the J call TRBJ1-4, with TRBD1 as a possible D gene (5 bases). V lost 3 bases and J 7 bases, leaving 16 bases between the germline ends. CDR3 length equals 15 residues. Germline V CDR1 and CDR2: SGHDT, YYEEEE. Full variable domain (missing parts from reference TRBV5-6 and TRBJ1-4): DAGVTQSPTHLIKTRGQQVTLRCSPKSGHDTVSWYQQALGQGPQFIFQYYEEEERQRGNFPDRFSGHQFPNYSSELNVNALLLGDSALYLCASSSKPGGGEKLFFGSGTQLSVL.

This rearrangement joins TRBV6-2 or TRBV6-3 to TRBJ1-1, with TRBD1 as a possible D gene (5 bases). The CDR3 consists of 13 residues. Trimming shortened V by 6 bases and J by 10 bases, and 18 bases separated the two germline ends. Germline assignment: CDR1 MNHEY and CDR2 SVGEGT. The CDR3 protein is CASSHLRGSRAFF. CDR3 bases: TGTGCCAGCAGCCACTTGCGGGGGTCTAGAGCTTTCTTT.

The chain combines TRBV9 with TRBJ2-2, with 7 nucleotides matching TRBD2. CDR1 is SGDLS, CDR2 YYNGEE, per germline. V gave up 6 bases and J gave up 3 bases; unmatched junction bases: 8. The CDR3 extends over 15 amino acids. For the CDR3, the DNA is TGTGCCAGCACGGTGGGAGGGATCGACACCGGGGAGCTGTTTTTT. Its translation: CASTVGGIDTGELFF.

The chain carries TRBV2 and TRBJ2-2; 9 bases fit TRBD1. CDR1 and CDR2 (germline): SNHLY, FYNNEI. The CDR3 loop spans 17 amino acids. The J segment lost 7 bases and the V segment lost 6 bases, leaving 15 bases of the junction unmatched. This CDR3 reads CASRPPQGALPFGELFF. Written as DNA, the CDR3 is TGTGCCAGCAGGCCCCCACAGGGGGCATTGCCTTTCGGGGAGCTGTTTTTT.

The chain recombines TRBV18 with TRBJ2-3; TRBD2 agrees at 7 bases. The CDR3 is 16 residues long. The trim removed 5 bases at V and 2 bases at J, leaving 10 bases unmatched. Germline loops: CDR1 KGHSH, CDR2 LQKENI. In nucleotides, the CDR3 is TGTGCCAGCTCAAAAGCCCCAGCGGGAAACACAGATACGCAGTATTTT. It specifies CASSKAPAGNTDTQYF. Complete variable domain (other parts from reference TRBV18 and TRBJ2-3): NAGVMQNPRHLVRRRGQEARLRCSPMKGHSHVYWYRQLPEEGLKFMVYLQKENIIDESGMPKERFSAEFPKEGPSILRIQQVVRGDSAAYFCASSKAPAGNTDTQYFGPGTRLTVL.

V is TRBV6-5 and J is TRBJ1-3, with D uncertain. V gave up 4 bases and J gave up 0 bases, with 10 bases separating them. The CDR3 is 15 residues long. CDR1 MNHEY and CDR2 SVGAGI come from the germline V gene. CDR3 sequence (DNA): TGTGCCAGCAGTTCACAGAGTTTCTCTGGAAACACCATATATTTT. This sequence encodes CASSSQSFSGNTIYF.

This CDR3 is CASSLDRTANEKLFF. The CDR3 DNA reads as TGTGCCAGCAGCTTAGACAGGACCGCTAATGAAAAACTGTTTTTT. This sequence joins TRBV7-9 and TRBJ1-4, with D perhaps TRBD1 (5 bases). CDR1 is SEHNR and CDR2 is FQNEAQ in the germline V gene (reference sequence). The CDR3 has 15 residues. The ends were cut back, 1 base at V and 3 bases at J, with 9 bases in the middle.

The V gene is TRBV10-3, the J gene TRBJ2-7, with TRBD2 matching 8 bases. The CDR3 consists of 14 residues. After removal of 4 bases from V and 4 bases from J, the junction contained 6 bases not matched to a gene. Germline CDR1 reads ENHRY; CDR2 reads SYGVKD. The CDR3 is CAISAVGTSYEQYF. The CDR3 DNA is TGTGCCATCAGTGCGGTAGGGACTAGTTACGAGCAGTACTTC.

This sequence joins TRBV7-9 and TRBJ2-1; 7 nucleotides line up with TRBD2. The germline V gene encodes CDR1 SEHNR and CDR2 FQNEAQ (reference sequence). Trimming at V came to 5 bases and at J to 2 bases, leaving 3 bases not matched to a gene. The CDR3 runs 14 residues. The CDR3 protein is CASSQSGTYNEQFF. The CDR3 DNA reads TGTGCCAGCAGCCAAAGCGGGACCTACAATGAGCAGTTCTTC.

V usage is TRBV6-6 and J usage is TRBJ2-7; TRBD2 agrees at 15 bases. The CDR3 covers 17 residues. J was trimmed by 3 bases and V by 5 bases; bases with no gene match: 8. Germline V gene lookup returns CDR1 MNHNY and CDR2 SVGAGI (reference sequence). CDR3 protein: CASSPTGLAGGDYEQYF. The CDR3 bases are TGTGCCAGCAGTCCCACCGGACTAGCGGGAGGGGACTACGAGCAGTACTTC.

The chain couples TRBV24-1 to TRBJ2-2, with TRBD1 matching over 10 bases. CDR3 length: 17 residues. The junction had 3 bases not matched to a gene; V was cut back by 3 bases and J by 0 bases. Looked up from germline, CDR1 is KGHDR and CDR2 is SFDVKD. The CDR3 reads CATSDPGQGANTGELFF. As DNA, the CDR3 is TGTGCCACCAGTGATCCTGGACAGGGGGCGAACACCGGGGAGCTGTTTTTT.

The rearrangement links TRBV5-1 to TRBJ1-1, with a tentative D call TRBD1 (6 bases). The CDR3 totals 14 residues. CDR1 is SGHRS, CDR2 YFSETQ, per germline. Trimming shortened V by 5 bases and J by 6 bases, and 17 bases separated the two germline ends. The CDR3 nucleotides are TGCGCCAGCAGGGGCCAGGGGCCCGGTGCTGAAGCTTTCTTT. This translates into CASRGQGPGAEAFF.